The entry below describes one T cell receptor (beta chain). The antigen remains undetermined. At the time of sampling, donors were nominally healthy, though unrecorded immune exposures were likely. The sample belongs to a study of cytomegalovirus exposure and HLA in healthy donors. Whole-study findings and limits: According to reports, the classifier identified cytomegalovirus status with high specificity and sensitivity. In a later analysis, at a false discovery rate of 0.05, roughly 17,000 TCR beta sequences were associated with HLA alleles. TCR beta chains numbering approximately 150 were designated cytomegalovirus-associated.

Researchers ran the PCR with 60 Vbeta and 13 Jbeta primers. Sequencing was performed with immunoSEQ multiplex PCR; in TCRdb, only in-frame clones are kept and a portion is missing. The sample lists fewer than 200,000 clones; roughly 79% were seen once. This receptor was taken from a male donor in good health and CMV-seropositive. The sequencing sample was made of PBMCs.

This chain's CDR3 is CASSLFQTTNEKLFF. The CDR3 DNA reads TGTGCCAGCTCACTCTTCCAGACAACTAATGAAAAACTGTTTTTT. The chain carries TRBV18 and TRBJ1-4; D remains ambiguous. Germline V gene sequence: CDR1 KGHSH, CDR2 LQKENI. This CDR3 contains 15 residues. Trimming took 4 bases from V and 0 from J, leaving 9 bases between them.